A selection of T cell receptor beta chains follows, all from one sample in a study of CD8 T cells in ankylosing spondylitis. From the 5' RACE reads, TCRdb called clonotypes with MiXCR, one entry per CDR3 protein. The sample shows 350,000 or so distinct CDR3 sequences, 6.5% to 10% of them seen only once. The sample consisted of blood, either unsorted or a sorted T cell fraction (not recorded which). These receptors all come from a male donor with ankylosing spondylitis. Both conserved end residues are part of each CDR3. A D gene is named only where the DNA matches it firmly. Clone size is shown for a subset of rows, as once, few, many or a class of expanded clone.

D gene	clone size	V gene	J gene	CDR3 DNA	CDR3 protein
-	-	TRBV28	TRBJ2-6	TGTGCCAGCAGTGACAGCGCTGGGGCCAACGTCCTGACTTTC	CASSDSAGANVLTF
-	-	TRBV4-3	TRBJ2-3	TGCGCCAGCAGCCAACGGACCGCTGTAGATACGCAGTATTTT	CASSQRTAVDTQYF
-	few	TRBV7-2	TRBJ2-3	TGTGCCAGCAGCTTAGCGGGAGGTACCACAGATACGCAGTATTTT	CASSLAGGTTDTQYF
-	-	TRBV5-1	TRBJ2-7	TGCGCCAGCAGCTTGGACCCGACCTACGAGCAGTACTTC	CASSLDPTYEQYF
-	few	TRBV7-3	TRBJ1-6	TGTGCCAGCAGCACCTATAGGGGATCACCCCTCCACTTT	CASSTYRGSPLHF
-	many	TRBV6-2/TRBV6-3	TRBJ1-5	TGTGCCAGCAGTCTCTTCAGACAGCCCCAGCATTTT	CASSLFRQPQHF
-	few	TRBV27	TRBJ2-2	TGTGCCAGCAGTTTAGGGGGGGGCCCGTACACCGGGGAGCTGTTTTTT	CASSLGGGPYTGELFF
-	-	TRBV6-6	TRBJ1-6	TGTGCCAGCAGAACAGGGTTTGGTTCACCCCTCCACTTT	CASRTGFGSPLHF
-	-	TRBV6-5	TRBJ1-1	TGTGCCAGCAGTTACTCAGGGGGGGAAACTGAAGCTTTCTTT	CASSYSGGETEAFF
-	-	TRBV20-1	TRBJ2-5	TGCAGTGCTAAAACTAGCCCAGAGACCCAGTACTTC	CSAKTSPETQYF
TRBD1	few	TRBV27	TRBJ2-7	TGTGCCAGCAGTTTAGTGACAGGGGGTTACGAGCAGTACTTC	CASSLVTGGYEQYF
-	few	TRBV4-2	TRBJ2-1	TGTGCCAGCAGCCGCGGAGCTATGGCGGGACTCCCCTACAATGAGCAGTTCTTC	CASSRGAMAGLPYNEQFF
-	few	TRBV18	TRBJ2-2	TGTGCCAGCTCACCCTGGGGGATTAACGCGAACACCGGGGAGCTGTTTTTT	CASSPWGINANTGELFF
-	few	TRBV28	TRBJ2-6	TGTGCCAGCAGAGAGACAGGATTTAGGGGGGCCAACGTCCTGACTTTC	CASRETGFRGANVLTF
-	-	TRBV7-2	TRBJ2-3	TGTGCCAGCAGCTTATCCCAGGTCGAGTTT	CASSLSQVEF
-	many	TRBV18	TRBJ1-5	TGTGCCAGCTCACCATTCTCTAGGAGGAACCTGGGAGGCAATCAGCCCCAGCATTTT	CASSPFSRRNLGGNQPQHF
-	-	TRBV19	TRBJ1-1	TGTGCCAGCTCGGGACATGCCTCTGAAGCTTTCTTT	CASSGHASEAFF
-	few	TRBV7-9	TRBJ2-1	TGTGCCAGCAGCTTACGGGCAGCGGGTACCAATGAGCAGTTCTTC	CASSLRAAGTNEQFF
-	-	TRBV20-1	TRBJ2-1	TGCAGTGCTAGAGGTCTCGACCCTATGCGGCTCAGCTCCTACAATGAGCAGTTCTTC	CSARGLDPMRLSSYNEQFF
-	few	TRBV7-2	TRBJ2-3	TGTGCCAGCAGCTCTCCTACAGCCTCGACAGATACGCAGTATTTT	CASSSPTASTDTQYF
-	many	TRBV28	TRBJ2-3	TGTGCCAGCACCCCTCCAGAGGGGGCAGATACGCAGTATTTT	CASTPPEGADTQYF
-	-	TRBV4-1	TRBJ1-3	TGCGCCAGCAGCCAAGAGAACAGGAGAACGGGAAACACCATATATTTT	CASSQENRRTGNTIYF
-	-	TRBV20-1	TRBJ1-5	TGCAGTGCTAGGAGAGACAGGACCCTGGGGGGCAATCAGCCCCAGCATTTT	CSARRDRTLGGNQPQHF
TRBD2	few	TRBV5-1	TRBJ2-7	TGCGCCAGCAGCACGACTAGCGGCCTACTGGAGCAGTACTTC	CASSTTSGLLEQYF
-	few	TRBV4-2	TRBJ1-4	TGTGCCAGCAGCCAAGACGTAGGTGAAAAACTGTTTTTT	CASSQDVGEKLFF
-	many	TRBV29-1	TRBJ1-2	TGCAGCGTGAGAGGACAGTACTATGGCTACACCTTC	CSVRGQYYGYTF
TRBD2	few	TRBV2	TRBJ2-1	TGTGCCAGCAAAAAACTAGCGGGAGGGCCCTCTCAGCAGTTCTTC	CASKKLAGGPSQQFF
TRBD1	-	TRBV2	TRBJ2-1	TGTGCCAGCAGGACCACAGGGGGCAATGAGCAGTTCTTC	CASRTTGGNEQFF
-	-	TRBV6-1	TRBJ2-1	TGTGCCAGCAGACCCGACACACCCAAAGGGAATGAGCAGTTCTTC	CASRPDTPKGNEQFF
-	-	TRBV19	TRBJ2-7	TGTGCCAGTCGTCAAACGGGTGGGAGCTTCTACGAGCAGTACTTC	CASRQTGGSFYEQYF
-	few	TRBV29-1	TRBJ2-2	TGCAGCGTTAGGACGCCGCGGGAGCTGTTTTTT	CSVRTPRELFF
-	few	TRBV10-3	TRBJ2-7	TGTGCCATCAGGCCGGGGGTGCAGGGCCCCTACGAGCAGTACTTC	CAIRPGVQGPYEQYF
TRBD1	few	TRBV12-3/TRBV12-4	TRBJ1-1	TGTGCCAGCAGTTTAGTATTTGACAGGGGTCCTGAAGCTTTCTTT	CASSLVFDRGPEAFF
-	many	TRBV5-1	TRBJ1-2	TGCGCCAGCAGCTCGACGGGAAACTATGGCTACACCTTC	CASSSTGNYGYTF
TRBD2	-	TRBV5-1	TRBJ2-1	TGCGCCAGCAGCAAGGGGACTAGCGGGAGTTACAATGAGCAGTTCTTC	CASSKGTSGSYNEQFF
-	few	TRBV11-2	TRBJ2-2	TGTGCCAGCGGGGTGTCCGGGGAGCTGTTTTTT	CASGVSGELFF
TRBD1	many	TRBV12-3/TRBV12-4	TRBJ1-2	TGTGCCAGCATCTTTAGGTTCGGGACAGGGGGCGATGAAGGCTACACCTTC	CASIFRFGTGGDEGYTF
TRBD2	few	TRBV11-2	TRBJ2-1	TGTGCCAGCAGCGGGACTAGCGGGGCATACAATGAGCAGTTCTTC	CASSGTSGAYNEQFF
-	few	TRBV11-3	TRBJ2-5	TGTGCCAGCAGCCCACCGGAGGGTGAGACCCAGTACTTC	CASSPPEGETQYF
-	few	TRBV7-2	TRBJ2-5	TGTGCCAGCAGCTCCCTGACTAGAGGGACCCAGTACTTC	CASSSLTRGTQYF
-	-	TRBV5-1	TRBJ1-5	TGCGCCAGCAGCTTGGCGCCGGGGTCCGATCAGCCCCAGCATTTT	CASSLAPGSDQPQHF
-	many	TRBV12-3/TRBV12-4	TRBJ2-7	TGTGCCAGCAGTTTTAAGGCCGAGCAGTACTTC	CASSFKAEQYF
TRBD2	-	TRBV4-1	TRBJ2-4	TGCGCCAGCAGTTCCAGAGCGGGAGGGCCCGCCATTCAGTACTTC	CASSSRAGGPAIQYF
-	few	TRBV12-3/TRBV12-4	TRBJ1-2	TGTGCCAGCAGTATAGGGACGTCTCGGGGCTACACCTTC	CASSIGTSRGYTF